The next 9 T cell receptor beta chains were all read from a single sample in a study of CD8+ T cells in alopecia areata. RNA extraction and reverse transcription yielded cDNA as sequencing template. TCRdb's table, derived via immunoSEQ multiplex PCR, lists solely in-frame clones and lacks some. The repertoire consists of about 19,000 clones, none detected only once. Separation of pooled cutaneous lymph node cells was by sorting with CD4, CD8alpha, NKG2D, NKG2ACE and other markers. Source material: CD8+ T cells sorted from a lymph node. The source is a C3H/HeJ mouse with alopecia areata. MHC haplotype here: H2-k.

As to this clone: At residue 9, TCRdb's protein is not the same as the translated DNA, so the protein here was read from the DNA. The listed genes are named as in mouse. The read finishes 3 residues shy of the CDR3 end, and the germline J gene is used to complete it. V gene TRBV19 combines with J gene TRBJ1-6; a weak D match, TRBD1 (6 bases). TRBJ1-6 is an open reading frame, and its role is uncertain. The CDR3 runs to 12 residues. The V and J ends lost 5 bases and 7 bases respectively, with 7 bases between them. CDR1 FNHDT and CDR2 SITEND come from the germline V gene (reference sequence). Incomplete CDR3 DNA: TGTGCCAGCAGAGGACAGAATTCGCCC. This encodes CASRGQNSP. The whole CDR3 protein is CASRGQNSPLYF.

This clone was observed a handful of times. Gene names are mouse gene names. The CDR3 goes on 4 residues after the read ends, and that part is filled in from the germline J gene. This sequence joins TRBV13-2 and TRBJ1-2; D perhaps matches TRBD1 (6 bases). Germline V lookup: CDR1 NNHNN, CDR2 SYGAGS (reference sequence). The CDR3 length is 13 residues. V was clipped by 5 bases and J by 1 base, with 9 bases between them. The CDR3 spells CASGQGKNSDYTF. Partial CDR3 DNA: TGTGCCAGCGGACAGGGTAAAAACTCC.

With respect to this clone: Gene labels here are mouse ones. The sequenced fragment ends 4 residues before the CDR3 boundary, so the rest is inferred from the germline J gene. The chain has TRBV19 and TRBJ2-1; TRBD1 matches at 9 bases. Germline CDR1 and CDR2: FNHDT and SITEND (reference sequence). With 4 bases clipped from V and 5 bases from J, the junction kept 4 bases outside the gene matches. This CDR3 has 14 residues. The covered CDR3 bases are TGTGCCAGCAGTGCGGGACAGGGAGATGCT. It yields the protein CASSAGQGDA. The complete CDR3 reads CASSAGQGDAEQFF.

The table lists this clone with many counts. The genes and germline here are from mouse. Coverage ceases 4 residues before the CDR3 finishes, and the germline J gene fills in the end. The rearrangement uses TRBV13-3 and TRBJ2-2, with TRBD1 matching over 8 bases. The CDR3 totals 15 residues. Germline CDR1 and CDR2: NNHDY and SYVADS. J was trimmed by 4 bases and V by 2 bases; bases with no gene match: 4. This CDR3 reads CASSEQDRVTGQLYF. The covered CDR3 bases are TGTGCCAGCAGTGAACAGGACAGGGTCACCGGG.

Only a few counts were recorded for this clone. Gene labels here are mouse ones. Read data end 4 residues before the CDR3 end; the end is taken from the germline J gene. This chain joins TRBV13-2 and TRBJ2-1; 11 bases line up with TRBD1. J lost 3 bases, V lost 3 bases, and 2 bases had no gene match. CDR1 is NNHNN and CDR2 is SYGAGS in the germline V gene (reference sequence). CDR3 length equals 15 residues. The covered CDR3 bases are TGTGCCAGCGGTGTTGGGACAGGGGGCTATGCT. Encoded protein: CASGVGTGGYA. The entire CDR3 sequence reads CASGVGTGGYAEQFF.

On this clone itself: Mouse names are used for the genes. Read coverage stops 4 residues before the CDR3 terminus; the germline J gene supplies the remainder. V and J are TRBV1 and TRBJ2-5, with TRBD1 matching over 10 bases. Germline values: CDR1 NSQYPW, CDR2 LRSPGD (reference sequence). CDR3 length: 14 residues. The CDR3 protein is CTCSARQGADTQYF. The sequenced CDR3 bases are TGCACCTGCAGTGCCCGACAGGGGGCCGAC.

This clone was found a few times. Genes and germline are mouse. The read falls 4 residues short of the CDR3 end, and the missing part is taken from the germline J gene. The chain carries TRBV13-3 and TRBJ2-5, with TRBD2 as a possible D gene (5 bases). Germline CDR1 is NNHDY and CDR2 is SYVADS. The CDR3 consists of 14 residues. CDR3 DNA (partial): TGTGCCAGCAGTGAACGGCTGGGTAAAGAC. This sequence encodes CASSERLGKD. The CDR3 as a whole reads CASSERLGKDTQYF.

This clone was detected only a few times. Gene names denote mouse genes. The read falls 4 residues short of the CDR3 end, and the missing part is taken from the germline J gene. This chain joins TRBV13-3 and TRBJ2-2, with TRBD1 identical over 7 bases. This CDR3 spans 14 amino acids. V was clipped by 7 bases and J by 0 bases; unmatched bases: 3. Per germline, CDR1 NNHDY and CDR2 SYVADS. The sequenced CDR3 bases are TGTGCCAGCGAGACAGGGACAAACACCGGG. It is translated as CASETGTNTG. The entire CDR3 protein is CASETGTNTGQLYF.

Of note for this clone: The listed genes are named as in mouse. The covered CDR3 bases are TGTGCCAGCAGTGATCGCCTGGGGGACCAAGAC. This gives the protein CASSDRLGDQD. The full CDR3 is CASSDRLGDQDTQYF. The chain is built from TRBV13-1 and TRBJ2-5; 7 bases agree with TRBD2. Read data end 4 residues before the CDR3 end; the end is taken from the germline J gene. Germline V gene lookup returns CDR1 NSHNY and CDR2 SYGAGN. The CDR3 extends over 15 amino acids. The V gene end was trimmed by 1 base and the J gene end by 1 base; junction bases not matched to a gene: 3.